A selection of T cell receptor beta chains follows, all from one sample in a study of beta chain features in type 1 diabetes. The method was immunoSEQ multiplex PCR; TCRdb's version includes in-frame clones alone and lacks a portion of them. The sample shows some 150,000 clones, 8% to 13% of them seen only once. The sequenced material came from naive CD4+ T cells from blood. The receptors come from a young man in good health. Each CDR3 is given with its conserved first and last residue. The D gene is left open where the match is weak. Only part of the rows carry a size: once, few, many, or a class if the clone is expanded.

d_call | clone_size | j_call | v_call | cdr3_aa | cdr3_nt
TRBD1 | few | TRBJ2-7 | TRBV11-2 | CASSLDRGPGEQYF | TGTGCCAGCAGCTTAGACAGGGGGCCTGGCGAGCAGTACTTC
. | few | TRBJ2-7 | TRBV6-1 | CASSEPGQGNYEQYF | TGTGCCAGCAGTGAACCGGGACAAGGAAATTACGAGCAGTACTTC
. | . | TRBJ2-7 | TRBV27 | CASSLRTFNYEQYF | TGTGCCAGCAGTCTTCGGACATTCAACTACGAGCAGTACTTC
TRBD1 | . | TRBJ1-5 | TRBV2 | CASSGTGGSQPQHF | TGTGCCAGCAGTGGAACAGGGGGAAGTCAGCCCCAGCATTTT
. | . | TRBJ2-3 | TRBV19 | CASSIDRGGDTQYF | TGTGCCAGTAGTATAGACAGGGGAGGGGATACGCAGTATTTT
. | . | TRBJ1-1 | TRBV19 | CASSMQGRGNTEAFF | TGTGCCAGTAGTATGCAGGGGCGAGGGAACACTGAAGCTTTCTTT
. | few | TRBJ2-3 | TRBV9 | CASSDYRDGTDTQYF | TGTGCCAGCAGCGATTACAGGGATGGTACAGATACGCAGTATTTT
TRBD2 | . | TRBJ2-7 | TRBV7-9 | CASSSRLAASEQYF | TGTGCCAGCAGCTCCAGACTAGCGGCGAGCGAGCAGTACTTC
TRBD1 | few | TRBJ2-7 | TRBV9 | CASSPRTGVPTYEQYF | TGTGCCAGCAGCCCTCGGACAGGGGTTCCCACCTACGAGCAGTACTTC
TRBD1 | . | TRBJ2-3 | TRBV5-5 | CASSFPGTGSSDTQYF | TGTGCCAGCAGCTTTCCGGGGACAGGGTCATCAGATACGCAGTATTTT
TRBD2 | . | TRBJ2-3 | TRBV19 | CASMLAGGGDTQYF | TGTGCCAGTATGCTAGCGGGGGGCGGGGATACGCAGTATTTT
. | . | TRBJ1-1 | TRBV7-2 | CATQDYQNTEAFF | TGTGCCACACAGGACTACCAGAACACTGAAGCTTTCTTT
. | . | TRBJ1-2 | TRBV27 | CASSFRQYYGYTF | TGTGCCAGCAGTTTCAGACAGTACTATGGCTACACCTTC
. | . | TRBJ2-2 | TRBV28 | CASSLAGSTGELFF | TGTGCCAGCAGTTTGGCGGGATCGACCGGGGAGCTGTTTTTT
. | few | TRBJ1-4 | TRBV7-2 | CASSQDRDEKLFF | TGTGCCAGCAGCCAGGACAGAGATGAAAAACTGTTTTTT
. | few | TRBJ2-3 | TRBV4-2 | CASSLEGAEDTQYF | TGTGCCAGCAGCCTCGAAGGAGCGGAGGATACGCAGTATTTT
. | few | TRBJ2-6 | TRBV18 | CASSPAGGANVLTF | TGTGCCAGCTCACCAGCGGGGGGGGCCAACGTCCTGACTTTC
. | . | TRBJ2-3 | TRBV6-5 | CASSRTDTDTQYF | TGTGCCAGCAGTAGGACAGACACAGATACGCAGTATTTT
. | few | TRBJ1-1 | TRBV18 | CASSPPDKGRIEAFF | TGTGCCAGCTCACCACCGGACAAAGGTAGGATTGAAGCTTTCTTT
TRBD2 | few | TRBJ2-5 | TRBV5-1 | CASSWGTNQETQYF | TGCGCCAGCAGCTGGGGGACTAACCAAGAGACCCAGTACTTC
. | . | TRBJ2-5 | TRBV5-1 | CASRHNTGIQETQYF | TGCGCCAGCAGACACAATACAGGGATACAAGAGACCCAGTACTTC
. | . | TRBJ1-5 | TRBV18 | CASSQQNQPQHF | TGTGCCAGCTCACAGCAAAATCAGCCCCAGCATTTT
TRBD2 | once | TRBJ2-3 | TRBV18 | CASSPSSGGAADTQYF | TGTGCCAGCTCACCATCTAGCGGGGGGGCCGCAGATACGCAGTATTTT
. | . | TRBJ1-4 | TRBV9 | CASSVDQGSNEKLFF | TGTGCCAGCAGCGTAGATCAGGGGAGTAATGAAAAACTGTTTTTT
TRBD2 | . | TRBJ2-2 | TRBV27 | CASSLLAGGTGELFF | TGTGCCAGCAGTTTACTAGCGGGGGGCACCGGGGAGCTGTTTTTT
TRBD1 | few | TRBJ2-1 | TRBV6-1 | CASSVTQGAEQFF | TGTGCCAGCAGTGTCACCCAGGGGGCTGAGCAGTTCTTC
. | many | TRBJ2-4 | TRBV9 | CASSVARAANIQYF | TGTGCCAGCAGCGTAGCCAGGGCTGCAAACATTCAGTACTTC
TRBD1 | few | TRBJ2-3 | TRBV5-1 | CASSLETGSTDTQYF | TGCGCCAGCAGCTTGGAGACAGGGAGCACAGATACGCAGTATTTT
TRBD1 | . | TRBJ1-5 | TRBV4-2 | CASSQFGQGAGEPQHF | TGTGCCAGCAGCCAATTCGGACAGGGCGCCGGCGAGCCCCAGCATTTT
. | few | TRBJ2-1 | TRBV5-6 | CASSLIYRADSYNEQFF | TGTGCCAGCAGCTTAATATACAGGGCCGATTCCTACAATGAGCAGTTCTTC
TRBD1 | few | TRBJ1-1 | TRBV5-1 | CASSPDRGTEAFF | TGCGCCAGCAGCCCGGACAGGGGCACTGAAGCTTTCTTT
. | few | TRBJ1-6 | TRBV7-2 | CASSLGRRINSPLHF | TGTGCCAGCAGCTTAGGTCGGCGGATTAATTCACCCCTCCACTTT
TRBD1 | few | TRBJ1-2 | TRBV5-6 | CASSLAGGQVFYGYTF | TGTGCCAGCAGCTTGGCCGGAGGACAGGTCTTCTATGGCTACACCTTC
. | many | TRBJ2-5 | TRBV7-2 | CASSLVGETQYF | TGTGCCAGCAGCTTAGTCGGAGAGACCCAGTACTTC
. | many | TRBJ1-5 | TRBV29-1 | CSVGGDQPQHF | TGCAGCGTTGGGGGGGATCAGCCCCAGCATTTT
TRBD2 | few | TRBJ2-1 | TRBV10-2 | CASSEWTSSYNEQFF | TGCGCCAGCAGTGAATGGACTAGCTCCTACAATGAGCAGTTCTTC
. | few | TRBJ1-2 | TRBV9 | CASSPRTDKGYTF | TGTGCCAGCAGCCCCAGGACAGATAAAGGCTACACCTTC
TRBD1 | many | TRBJ2-4 | TRBV29-1 | CSVRTGGAWYF | TGCAGCGTGAGGACAGGGGGCGCCTGGTACTTC
TRBD2 | few | TRBJ2-5 | TRBV4-3 | CASSQEGAGSQETQYF | TGCGCCAGCAGCCAAGAGGGAGCGGGGTCACAAGAGACCCAGTACTTC
TRBD1 | few | TRBJ1-5 | TRBV19 | CASSITGGVQPQHF | TGTGCCAGTAGCATAACAGGGGGTGTTCAGCCCCAGCATTTT
. | . | TRBJ1-5 | TRBV7-2 | CASSLVVGAGNQPQHF | TGTGCCAGCAGCTTAGTCGTTGGCGCGGGCAATCAGCCCCAGCATTTT
. | . | TRBJ1-6 | TRBV28 | CAIQSSSYNSPLHF | TGTGCCATCCAATCGAGCTCCTATAATTCACCCCTCCACTTT
. | many | TRBJ2-5 | TRBV5-4 | CASSSGGREETQYF | TGTGCCAGCAGCTCGGGGGGCAGGGAGGAGACCCAGTACTTC
. | . | TRBJ1-1 | TRBV7-2 | CASSAGRVNTEAFF | TGTGCCAGCAGCGCCGGGAGGGTGAACACTGAAGCTTTCTTT
. | once | TRBJ2-7 | TRBV13 | CASSEAGTQKWEQYF | TGTGCCAGCAGTGAGGCCGGGACACAAAAATGGGAGCAGTACTTC